A selection of T cell receptor beta chains follows, all from one sample in a study of blood T cell repertoires in COVID-19. Only in-frame clones appear in the TCRdb table, and some are missing; sequencing was by immunoSEQ multiplex PCR. This sample has approximately 92,000 clones; around three quarters occur once, and the top ten carry about 22%. Input material: peripheral blood. The source of these receptors is a woman aged 60-75 years in a cohort sampled during active or convalescent COVID-19. Each CDR3 is given with its conserved first and last residue. The order of the fields is D gene, CDR3 length, V gene, J gene, clone size, CDR3 protein, CDR3 DNA. D genes are given only for firm matches. Clone size is shown for a subset of rows, as once, few, many or a class of expanded clone.

d_call: TRBD2
cdr3_length: 16
v_call: TRBV9
j_call: TRBJ2-1
clone_size: NA
cdr3_aa: CASSPRLAGGLNEQFF
cdr3_nt: TGTGCCAGCAGCCCTCGACTAGCGGGGGGGCTGAATGAGCAGTTCTTC

d_call: NA
cdr3_length: 14
v_call: TRBV2
j_call: TRBJ1-2
clone_size: few
cdr3_aa: CASSEGGSYYGYTF
cdr3_nt: TGTGCCAGCAGTGAGGGAGGCAGCTACTATGGCTACACCTTC

d_call: NA
cdr3_length: 14
v_call: TRBV6-5
j_call: TRBJ1-6
clone_size: medium-sized
cdr3_aa: CASSYFGQLSPLHF
cdr3_nt: TGTGCCAGCAGTTACTTCGGACAGCTTTCACCCCTCCACTTT

d_call: NA
cdr3_length: 13
v_call: TRBV3-1/TRBV3-2
j_call: TRBJ1-2
clone_size: NA
cdr3_aa: CASSQLANYGYTF
cdr3_nt: TGTGCCAGCAGCCAACTAGCTAACTATGGCTACACCTTC

d_call: TRBD1
cdr3_length: 14
v_call: TRBV5-8
j_call: TRBJ1-2
clone_size: once
cdr3_aa: CASTMTGLNYGYTF
cdr3_nt: TGTGCCAGCACCATGACAGGGCTTAACTATGGCTACACCTTC

d_call: NA
cdr3_length: 15
v_call: TRBV5-6
j_call: TRBJ2-1
clone_size: NA
cdr3_aa: CASRGGTGPYNEQFF
cdr3_nt: TGTGCCAGCAGGGGAGGGACAGGTCCATACAATGAGCAGTTCTTC

d_call: NA
cdr3_length: 14
v_call: TRBV7-8
j_call: TRBJ2-6
clone_size: NA
cdr3_aa: CASSPSSGANVLTF
cdr3_nt: TGTGCCAGCAGCCCTTCTTCTGGGGCCAACGTCCTGACTTTC

d_call: NA
cdr3_length: 13
v_call: TRBV5-6
j_call: TRBJ2-1
clone_size: few
cdr3_aa: CASRQFRYNEQFF
cdr3_nt: TGTGCCAGCAGGCAGTTCAGGTACAATGAGCAGTTCTTC

d_call: NA
cdr3_length: 12
v_call: TRBV7-2
j_call: TRBJ1-3
clone_size: many
cdr3_aa: CASSRQGNTIYF
cdr3_nt: TGTGCCAGCAGCAGACAGGGAAACACCATATATTTT

d_call: NA
cdr3_length: 12
v_call: TRBV19
j_call: TRBJ2-7
clone_size: NA
cdr3_aa: CASREGTSEQYF
cdr3_nt: TGTGCCAGTAGGGAGGGGACGTCCGAGCAGTACTTC

d_call: TRBD1
cdr3_length: 14
v_call: TRBV9
j_call: TRBJ1-2
clone_size: few
cdr3_aa: CASKPTGGGWGYTF
cdr3_nt: TGTGCCAGCAAGCCCACAGGGGGGGGCTGGGGCTACACCTTC

d_call: TRBD2
cdr3_length: 15
v_call: TRBV19
j_call: TRBJ2-7
clone_size: NA
cdr3_aa: CASSNLGLAQGEQYF
cdr3_nt: TGTGCCAGTAGTAATCTTGGACTAGCGCAGGGCGAGCAGTACTTC

d_call: NA
cdr3_length: 14
v_call: TRBV3-1/TRBV3-2
j_call: TRBJ2-6
clone_size: NA
cdr3_aa: CASSLDRRVNVLTF
cdr3_nt: TGTGCCAGCAGCCTAGACAGGCGGGTCAACGTCCTGACTTTC

d_call: TRBD1
cdr3_length: 15
v_call: TRBV5-1
j_call: TRBJ1-2
clone_size: NA
cdr3_aa: CASSNNYRGNYGYTF
cdr3_nt: TGCGCCAGCAGCAACAACTACAGGGGAAACTATGGCTACACCTTC

d_call: NA
cdr3_length: 15
v_call: TRBV7-6
j_call: TRBJ2-3
clone_size: NA
cdr3_aa: CASSPAGTATDTQYF
cdr3_nt: TGTGCCAGCAGCCCCGCCGGGACTGCAACAGATACGCAGTATTTT

d_call: NA
cdr3_length: 15
v_call: TRBV27
j_call: TRBJ2-1
clone_size: NA
cdr3_aa: CASSFRQGAYNEQFF
cdr3_nt: TGTGCCAGCAGTTTCCGGCAGGGTGCCTACAATGAGCAGTTCTTC